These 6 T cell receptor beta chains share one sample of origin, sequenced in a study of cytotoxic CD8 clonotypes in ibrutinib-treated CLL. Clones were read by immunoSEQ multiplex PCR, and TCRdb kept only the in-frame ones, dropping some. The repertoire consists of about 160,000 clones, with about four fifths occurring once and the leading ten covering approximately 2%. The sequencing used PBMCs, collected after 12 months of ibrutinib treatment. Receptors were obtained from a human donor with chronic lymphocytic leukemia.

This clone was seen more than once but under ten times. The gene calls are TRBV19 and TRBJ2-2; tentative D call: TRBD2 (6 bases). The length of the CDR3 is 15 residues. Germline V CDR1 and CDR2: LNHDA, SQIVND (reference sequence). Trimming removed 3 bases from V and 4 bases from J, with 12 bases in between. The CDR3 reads CASSIGTVSTGELFF. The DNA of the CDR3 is TGTGCCAGTAGTATCGGGACTGTCTCCACCGGGGAGCTGTTTTTT. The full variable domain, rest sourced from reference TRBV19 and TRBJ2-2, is DGGITQSPKYLFRKEGQNVTLSCEQNLNHDAMYWYRQDPGQGLRLIYYSQIVNDFQKGDIAEGYSVSREKKESFPLTVTSAQKNPTAFYLCASSIGTVSTGELFFGEGSRLTVL.

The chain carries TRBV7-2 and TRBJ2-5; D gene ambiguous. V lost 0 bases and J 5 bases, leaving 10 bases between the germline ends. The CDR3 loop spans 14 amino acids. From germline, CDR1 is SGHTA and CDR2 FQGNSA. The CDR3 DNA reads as TGTGCCAGCAGCTTAGCGCTAATGAGGGAGACCCAGTACTTC. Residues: CASSLALMRETQYF.

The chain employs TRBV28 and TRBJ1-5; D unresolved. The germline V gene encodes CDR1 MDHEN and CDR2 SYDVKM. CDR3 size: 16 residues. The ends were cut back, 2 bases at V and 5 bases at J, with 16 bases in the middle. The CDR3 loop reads CASSLPPGRVDQPQHF. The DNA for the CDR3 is TGTGCCAGCAGTTTACCCCCAGGACGGGTCGATCAGCCCCAGCATTTT. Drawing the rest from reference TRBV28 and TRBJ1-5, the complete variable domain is DVKVTQSSRYLVKRTGEKVFLECVQDMDHENMFWYRQDPGLGLRLIYFSYDVKMKEKGDIPEGYSVSREKKERFSLILESASTNQTSMYLCASSLPPGRVDQPQHFGDGTRLSIL.

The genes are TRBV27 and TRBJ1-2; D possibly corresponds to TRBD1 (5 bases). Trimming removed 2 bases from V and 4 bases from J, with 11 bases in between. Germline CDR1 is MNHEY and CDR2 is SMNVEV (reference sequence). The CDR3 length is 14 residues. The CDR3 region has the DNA TGTGCCAGCAGTTTAAACGGGGACGGCTATGGCTACACCTTC. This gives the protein CASSLNGDGYGYTF.

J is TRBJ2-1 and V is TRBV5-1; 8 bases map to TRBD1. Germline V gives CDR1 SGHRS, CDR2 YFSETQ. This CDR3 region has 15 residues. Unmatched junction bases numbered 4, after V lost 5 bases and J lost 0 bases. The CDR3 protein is CASRETGDSYNEQFF. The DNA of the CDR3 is TGCGCCAGCAGGGAGACAGGGGACTCCTACAATGAGCAGTTCTTC. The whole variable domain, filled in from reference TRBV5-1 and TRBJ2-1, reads KAGVTQTPRYLIKTRGQQVTLSCSPISGHRSVSWYQQTPGQGLQFLFEYFSETQRNKGNFPGRFSGRQFSNSRSEMNVSTLELGDSALYLCASRETGDSYNEQFFGPGTRLTVL.

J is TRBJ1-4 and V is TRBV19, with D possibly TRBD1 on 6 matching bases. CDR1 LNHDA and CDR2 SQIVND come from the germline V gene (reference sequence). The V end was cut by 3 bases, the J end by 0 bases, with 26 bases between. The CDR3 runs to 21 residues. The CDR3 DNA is TGTGCCAGTAGTATGCGGGACAAAGTGACTAGTACCCGCTCAACTAATGAAAAACTGTTTTTT. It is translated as CASSMRDKVTSTRSTNEKLFF.